This TCR beta chain was obtained from a study of T cell clonality in common variable immunodeficiency. General observations from the study: What drives increased CVID clonality needs T cell subpopulation sequencing. Reportedly, TCR beta sequences from common variable immunodeficiency showed fewer deletions and N-nucleotide insertions.

Measured with immunoSEQ multiplex PCR; TCRdb has only the in-frame clones, and not every one. The sample holds around 30,000 clones, and no clone turns up only once. This clone was observed many times. What it binds is unknown. Read coverage stops 3 residues before the CDR3 terminus; the germline J gene supplies the remainder. Trimming at V came to 3 bases and at J to 6 bases, leaving 4 bases not matched to a gene. This CDR3 spans 15 amino acids. The V gene's germline CDR1 is MRHNA and CDR2 SNTAGT. The J gene is TRBJ2-3, the V gene TRBV6-4, with 12 nucleotides matching TRBD2. The clonotype comes from a person aged 18-70 years in good health. Source material: peripheral blood mononuclear cells. The CDR3 is CASSETSGGGDTQYF. The DNA read from the CDR3 is TGTGCCAGCAGTGAGACTAGCGGGGGAGGTGATACG.